This T cell receptor beta chain appears in the sequencing data of a study of beta chain features in type 1 diabetes. Sequencing targeted expressed TCRB transcripts, as all isolated RNA had been reverse transcribed. Libraries were prepared by immunoSEQ multiplex PCR; TCRdb keeps only in-frame clonotypes and omits some of them. Of hundreds of thousands of clones in the sample, over 8.5% were seen once. Germline lookup yields CDR1 SGHTS and CDR2 YDEGEE. V trimming: 3 bases; J trimming: 5 bases; junction bases outside the gene matches: 10. The CDR3 has 15 residues. This clone was observed a handful of times.

V usage is TRBV5-8 and J usage is TRBJ1-2, with 7 bases lining up with TRBD1. Sequenced sample: naive CD4+ T cells from blood. The receptor was isolated from a woman under 30 in good health. Here the CDR3 DNA reads TGTGCCAGCAGCTACCGAGGGGGCGCTGGGTATGGCTACACCTTC. Amino acids: CASSYRGGAGYGYTF. Full variable domain (outside the CDR3, taken from reference TRBV5-8 and TRBJ1-2): EAGVTQSPTHLIKTRGQQATLRCSPISGHTSVYWYQQALGLGLQFLLWYDEGEERNRGNFPPRFSGRQFPNYSSELNVNALELEDSALYLCASSYRGGAGYGYTFGSGTRLTVV.